This T cell receptor beta chain was captured in a study of OX40 agonist ivuxolimab in advanced cancers. Study overall: The study treated patients with ivuxolimab, an agonistic anti-OX40 (CD134) antibody.

Baseline was the first blood sampling point, followed by cycle 4 day 1 and cycle 7 day 1. Assay: immunoSEQ multiplex PCR; the TCRdb copy retains only in-frame clones and omits some. The data show some 33,000 clones, roughly nine tenths seen once. CDR1 is LNHDA, CDR2 SQIVND, per germline (reference sequence). V was clipped by 7 bases and J by 2 bases; unmatched bases: 4. This CDR3 region has 13 residues. The receptor's source is an adult with an advanced solid tumor such as melanoma, head and neck, liver or kidney cancer. Here the sequenced sample was CD4+ or CD8+ T cells sorted from blood, taken in a trial of the OX40 agonist ivuxolimab. The chain is built from TRBV19 and TRBJ2-7, with 8 bases fitting TRBD1. CDR3 loop: CASNDRGAYEQYF. In DNA form, the CDR3 reads TGTGCCAGTAACGACAGGGGCGCCTACGAGCAGTACTTC.